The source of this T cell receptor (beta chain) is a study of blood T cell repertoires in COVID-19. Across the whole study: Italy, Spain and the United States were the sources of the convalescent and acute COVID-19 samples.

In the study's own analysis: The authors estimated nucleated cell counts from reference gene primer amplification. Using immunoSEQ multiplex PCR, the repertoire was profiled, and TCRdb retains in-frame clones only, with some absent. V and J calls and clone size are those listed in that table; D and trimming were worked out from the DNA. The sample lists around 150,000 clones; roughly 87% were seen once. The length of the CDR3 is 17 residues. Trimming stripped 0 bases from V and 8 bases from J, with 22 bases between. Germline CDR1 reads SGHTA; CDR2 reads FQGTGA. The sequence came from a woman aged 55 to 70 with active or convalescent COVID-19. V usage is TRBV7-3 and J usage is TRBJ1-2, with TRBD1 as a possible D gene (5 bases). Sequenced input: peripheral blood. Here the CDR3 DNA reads TGTGCCAGCAGCTTAACGTTTGGATCCCAGGGTCTGGAGGGCTACACCTTC. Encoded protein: CASSLTFGSQGLEGYTF.